Listed below are T cell receptor beta chains from one sample, sequenced in a study of cytomegalovirus exposure and HLA in healthy donors. Profiling relied on immunoSEQ multiplex PCR, and the TCRdb table lists in-frame clones only, not all of them. The profile shows approximately 170,000 clones, more than 70% of them singletons. What was sequenced was PBMCs. These TCRs come from a male donor in good health and CMV-seronegative. Both conserved end residues are part of each CDR3. The D gene is left open where the match is weak. Size is stated for part of the rows, as once, few or many counts, or as a class when the clone is expanded.

j_gene | abundance | v_gene | d_gene | CDR3aa | CDR3nt
TRBJ1-4 | - | TRBV11-2 | - | CASSLGGGPNEKLFF | TGTGCCAGCAGCTTAGGCGGGGGACCGAATGAAAAACTGTTTTTT
TRBJ1-5 | - | TRBV18 | - | CASSSGLDSNQPQHF | TGTGCCAGCTCATCCGGACTGGATAGCAATCAGCCCCAGCATTTT
TRBJ1-1 | - | TRBV28 | TRBD1 | CASSMQTGLTEAFF | TGTGCCAGCAGTATGCAGACAGGGTTGACTGAAGCTTTCTTT
TRBJ1-4 | - | TRBV29-1 | - | CSVESFGEKLFF | TGCAGCGTTGAGTCTTTCGGGGAAAAACTGTTTTTT
TRBJ1-4 | - | TRBV5-1 | TRBD1 | CASSPPGGKGEKLFF | TGCGCCAGCAGCCCACCAGGGGGTAAGGGTGAAAAACTGTTTTTT
TRBJ2-7 | - | TRBV7-9 | - | CASSEAGRLYEQYF | TGTGCCAGCAGCGAAGCTGGGCGCCTCTACGAGCAGTACTTC
TRBJ1-6 | - | TRBV7-2 | TRBD1 | CASSSSGQGRNSPLHF | TGTGCCAGCAGCTCCAGCGGACAGGGTCGTAATTCACCCCTCCACTTT
TRBJ2-1 | - | TRBV9 | - | CASSRSYNEQFF | TGTGCCAGCAGCCGGTCCTACAATGAGCAGTTCTTC
TRBJ2-1 | few | TRBV19 | TRBD1 | CASRRGQNNEQFF | TGTGCCAGTAGGAGGGGACAGAACAATGAGCAGTTCTTC
TRBJ1-1 | - | TRBV11-2 | - | CASSSQGLYTEAFF | TGTGCCAGCAGCTCTCAGGGCTTGTACACTGAAGCTTTCTTT
TRBJ2-2 | - | TRBV10-2 | TRBD2 | CASSESSGGADGELFF | TGCGCCAGCAGTGAGTCTAGCGGGGGGGCCGACGGGGAGCTGTTTTTT
TRBJ2-5 | - | TRBV30 | TRBD1 | CAWTRGQGLSDKGTQYF | TGTGCCTGGACCAGGGGACAGGGCCTTTCGGATAAAGGGACCCAGTACTTC
TRBJ2-1 | - | TRBV9 | TRBD1 | CASTGDRVINEQFF | TGTGCCAGCACGGGGGACAGGGTGATCAATGAGCAGTTCTTC
TRBJ2-1 | - | TRBV5-6 | TRBD1 | CASSPGQGIYNEQFF | TGTGCCAGCAGCCCGGGACAGGGGATTTACAATGAGCAGTTCTTC
TRBJ2-7 | - | TRBV14 | - | CASSQLDEQYF | TGTGCCAGCAGCCAACTCGACGAGCAGTACTTC
TRBJ2-1 | - | TRBV4-3 | TRBD2 | CASSQEPSGYYNEQFF | TGCGCCAGCAGCCAAGAGCCTAGCGGGTACTACAATGAGCAGTTCTTC
TRBJ1-5 | - | TRBV5-1 | - | CASSFNAGSNQPQHF | TGCGCCAGCAGTTTTAACGCAGGCAGCAATCAGCCCCAGCATTTT
TRBJ1-2 | - | TRBV29-1 | TRBD1 | CSVLFRDRRHYGYTF | TGCAGCGTTTTATTCAGGGACAGGCGACACTATGGCTACACCTTC
TRBJ1-3 | - | TRBV7-6 | TRBD1 | CASSDRALSGNTIYF | TGTGCCAGCAGCGACAGGGCACTCTCTGGAAACACCATATATTTT
TRBJ1-3 | - | TRBV28 | - | CASSFAGDSGNTIYF | TGTGCCAGCAGTTTTGCAGGGGACTCTGGAAACACCATATATTTT
TRBJ1-1 | - | TRBV6-5 | - | CASSLRRGEAFF | TGTGCCAGCAGCCTACGCAGGGGAGAAGCTTTCTTT
TRBJ2-7 | - | TRBV5-6 | TRBD2 | CASSLGLAGGEQYF | TGTGCCAGCAGCTTGGGGCTAGCGGGAGGCGAGCAGTACTTC
TRBJ2-1 | - | TRBV13 | TRBD2 | CASSVGGGSYNEQFF | TGTGCCAGCAGCGTCGGGGGGGGCTCCTACAATGAGCAGTTCTTC
TRBJ1-1 | - | TRBV10-3 | - | CATPTENMNTEAFF | TGTGCCACCCCGACAGAGAACATGAACACTGAAGCTTTCTTT
TRBJ1-3 | few | TRBV19 | - | CASSTPGIFGNTIYF | TGTGCCAGTAGTACCCCGGGGATCTTTGGAAACACCATATATTTT
TRBJ2-1 | - | TRBV11-2 | TRBD1 | CASSSDRGSYNEQFF | TGTGCCAGCAGCTCTGACAGGGGTTCCTACAATGAGCAGTTCTTC
TRBJ2-7 | once | TRBV7-7 | TRBD2 | CASSSTSGSGAEQYF | TGTGCCAGCAGTTCCACTAGCGGGAGCGGTGCCGAGCAGTACTTC
TRBJ1-1 | - | TRBV9 | - | CASSSWGDNTEAFF | TGTGCCAGCAGCTCCTGGGGGGATAACACTGAAGCTTTCTTT
TRBJ1-2 | few | TRBV2 | - | CASSGGGYYGYTF | TGTGCCAGCAGTGGAGGGGGATACTATGGCTACACCTTC
TRBJ2-5 | - | TRBV7-8 | - | CASSLRAGDQETQYF | TGTGCCAGCAGCTTAAGGGCAGGGGACCAAGAGACCCAGTACTTC
TRBJ1-5 | - | TRBV6-6 | - | CASSYQGNQPQHF | TGTGCCAGCAGTTATCAGGGAAATCAGCCCCAGCATTTT
TRBJ1-1 | - | TRBV7-3 | TRBD1 | CASSLYRGNTEAFF | TGTGCCAGCAGCCTGTACAGGGGGAACACTGAAGCTTTCTTT
TRBJ2-7 | - | TRBV7-3 | TRBD2 | CASSWKGTSRRSGYEQYF | TGTGCCAGCAGCTGGAAAGGGACTAGCCGTCGAAGCGGGTACGAGCAGTACTTC
TRBJ2-7 | - | TRBV11-3 | - | CASSLGGGASYEQYF | TGTGCCAGCAGCTTAGGCGGAGGAGCTTCCTACGAGCAGTACTTC
TRBJ2-7 | - | TRBV7-8 | TRBD1 | CASSSADRGLLRYEQYF | TGTGCCAGCAGCTCAGCGGACAGGGGGCTCCTCCGCTACGAGCAGTACTTC
TRBJ1-2 | - | TRBV29-1 | TRBD1 | CSVETGDYGYTF | TGCAGCGTCGAAACAGGGGACTATGGCTACACCTTC